One and the same sample provided the 18 T cell receptor beta chains below, sequenced in a study of human T cells and chemical hapten exposure. In TCRdb, the RACE reads were re-called with MiXCR into one record per CDR3 protein. The data hold around 99,000 distinct CDR3 sequences, with 9.5% to 15% observed a single time. Noted time point: patch test 1, 2 weeks after DPC sensitization. Sample treatment: therapeutic diphenylcyclopropenone sensitization with weekly scalp DPC. Sample: whole blood, taken in connection with sensitization to the hapten diphenylcyclopropenone (DPC). The receptors were sampled from a woman aged 40 to 50 with alopecia areata. Some clones in this sample may be carry-over from other donors' samples.

This chain connects TRBV11-1 to TRBJ2-1; no reliable D call. The CDR3 runs to 13 residues. V was pared by 8 bases and J by 5 bases, with 13 bases between. Looked up from germline, CDR1 is SGHAT and CDR2 is FQDESV (reference sequence). The CDR3 coding sequence is TGTGCCAGCCAAGGGATGGTTGACAATGAGCAGTTCTTC. Amino acids: CASQGMVDNEQFF. Drawing the rest from reference TRBV11-1 and TRBJ2-1, the complete variable domain is EAEVAQSPRYKITEKSQAVAFWCDPISGHATLYWYRQILGQGPELLVQFQDESVVDDSQLPKDRFSAERLKGVDSTLKIQPAELGDSAMYLCASQGMVDNEQFFGPGTRLTVL.

At least ten counts were recorded for this clonotype. The chain uses TRBV6-5 and TRBJ1-4, with a weak D call TRBD1 (6 bases). CDR1 and CDR2 from the germline V gene are MNHEY and SVGAGI. The CDR3 is made up of 15 amino acids. Deletions cut 0 bases from V and 8 bases from J, with 13 bases between. The chain's CDR3 is CASSYSGGRREKLFF. DNA for the CDR3: TGTGCCAGCAGTTACTCGGGGGGGCGGCGAGAAAAACTGTTTTTT.

The chain recombines TRBV4-2 with TRBJ2-1; 10 bases match TRBD2. The CDR3 length is 17 residues. The germline V gene has CDR1 LGHNA and CDR2 YNFKEQ. Losses at the gene ends were 4 bases for V and 2 bases for J; bases not matched to a gene: 8. CDR3 residues: CASSPLVTSGTYNEQFF. DNA of the CDR3: TGTGCCAGCAGCCCTCTCGTAACTAGCGGGACCTACAATGAGCAGTTCTTC.

This clonotype was seen more than once but under ten times. This rearrangement joins TRBV4-3 to TRBJ2-7; 11 nucleotides agree with TRBD2. This CDR3 spans 14 amino acids. CDR1 is LGHNA, CDR2 YSLEER, per germline. Trimming removed 3 bases from V and 4 bases from J; junction bases left unmatched: 2. CDR3 sequence: CASSQTSGKYEQYF. The CDR3 DNA reads TGCGCCAGCAGCCAGACTAGCGGGAAATACGAGCAGTACTTC.

This clonotype was seen a few times. The chain employs TRBV9 and TRBJ1-4; D call uncertain. The CDR3 is 14 amino acids. Looked up from germline, CDR1 is SGDLS and CDR2 is YYNGEE. Between the trimmed V and J ends, which lost 2 bases and 0 bases, there was a span of 5 bases. DNA for the CDR3: TGTGCCAGCAGCGTTGGGACAACTAATGAAAAACTGTTTTTT. Its protein product is CASSVGTTNEKLFF.

The chain is built from TRBV25-1 and TRBJ2-7, with 10 bases fitting TRBD1. J gave up 6 bases and V 3 bases, and 2 bases lay outside the gene matches. This CDR3 has 13 residues. CDR1 is MGHDK, CDR2 SYGVNS, per germline. The CDR3: CASSDDRGREQYF. In nucleotides, the CDR3 is TGTGCCAGCAGTGACGACAGGGGGCGCGAGCAGTACTTC.

The rearrangement links TRBV19 to TRBJ1-5, with 10 nucleotides matching TRBD1. The V and J ends lost 5 bases and 4 bases, in that order; junction bases with no gene match: 14. This CDR3 has 18 residues. Germline V gives CDR1 LNHDA, CDR2 SQIVND (reference sequence). The CDR3 region is CASSPGPDRGRGNQPQHF. The CDR3 DNA follows: TGTGCCAGTAGTCCAGGACCAGACAGGGGGCGCGGTAATCAGCCCCAGCATTTT. Variable domain in full (rest from reference TRBV19 and TRBJ1-5): DGGITQSPKYLFRKEGQNVTLSCEQNLNHDAMYWYRQDPGQGLRLIYYSQIVNDFQKGDIAEGYSVSREKKESFPLTVTSAQKNPTAFYLCASSPGPDRGRGNQPQHFGDGTRLSIL.

The chain employs TRBV28 and TRBJ2-7, with 7 bases fitting TRBD2. CDR1 is MDHEN, CDR2 SYDVKM, per germline. The CDR3 sequence is 14 residues long. V lost 6 bases, J lost 6 bases, and 11 bases stayed unmatched. The CDR3 spells CASSSPSLAVEQYF. CDR3 DNA: TGTGCCAGCAGCAGTCCCTCCCTAGCGGTCGAGCAGTACTTC.

The rearrangement joins TRBV7-2 to TRBJ2-1, with TRBD2 as a possible D gene (6 bases). Germline loops: CDR1 SGHTA, CDR2 FQGNSA. This CDR3 contains 12 residues. Trimming took 4 bases from V and 13 from J, leaving 14 bases between them. CDR3 DNA sequence: TGTGCCAGCAGCTCTGGGGGGAGAGCTCAGTTCTTC. Encoded protein: CASSSGGRAQFF.

This clonotype occurred many times. J is TRBJ2-2 and V is TRBV7-3; 13 bases map to TRBD2. V was clipped by 2 bases and J by 0 bases; unmatched bases: 21. The CDR3 is 24 residues long. Germline V CDR1 and CDR2: SGHTA, FQGTGA. CDR3 DNA: TGTGCCAGCAGCTTACTAAAATCTACTAGCGGGAGGGCATCCACCCAATCGAACACCGGGGAGCTGTTTTTT. Its protein is CASSLLKSTSGRASTQSNTGELFF.

This clonotype appeared many times. J is TRBJ1-1 and V is TRBV20-1, with D possibly matching TRBD1 (5 bases). V was clipped by 4 bases and J by 10 bases, with 16 bases between them. Germline V gene lookup returns CDR1 DFQATT and CDR2 SNEGSKA (reference sequence). The CDR3 is 12 residues long. The CDR3: CSATEGAGGAFF. The DNA for the CDR3 is TGCAGTGCTACGGAAGGGGCCGGCGGAGCTTTCTTT.

The rearrangement uses TRBV6-2 or TRBV6-3 and TRBJ1-2, with 9 bases lining up with TRBD1. V shed 2 bases, J shed 4 bases, and the junction held 5 bases outside the gene matches. The V gene's germline CDR1 is MNHEY and CDR2 SVGEGT. This CDR3 contains 15 residues. The CDR3 spells CASSYGRTGVYGYTF. The CDR3 DNA is TGTGCCAGCAGTTACGGGAGGACAGGGGTCTATGGCTACACCTTC.

This clonotype has a count of ten or more. The V gene is TRBV30, the J gene TRBJ2-4; D is perhaps TRBD1 (6 bases). Per the germline V gene, CDR1 is GTSNPN and CDR2 is SVGIG (reference sequence). Trimming pared 6 bases from V and 0 bases from J, leaving 15 bases between. The CDR3 is made up of 15 amino acids. The CDR3 sequence is CACVRTELAKNIQYF. Here the CDR3 DNA reads TGTGCCTGCGTGAGGACAGAGTTAGCCAAAAACATTCAGTACTTC.

The chain has TRBV9 and TRBJ2-3; D perhaps matches TRBD2 (6 bases). The CDR3 loop spans 15 amino acids. Trimming pared 2 bases from V and 1 base from J, leaving 11 bases between. CDR1 SGDLS and CDR2 YYNGEE come from the germline V gene. This CDR3 reads CASSVHPSGTDTQYF. The CDR3 DNA follows: TGTGCCAGCAGCGTTCACCCTAGCGGCACAGATACGCAGTATTTT. The complete variable domain, with remaining parts taken from reference TRBV9 and TRBJ2-3, reads DSGVTQTPKHLITATGQRVTLRCSPRSGDLSVYWYQQSLDQGLQFLIQYYNGEERAKGNILERFSAQQFPDLHSELNLSSLELGDSALYFCASSVHPSGTDTQYFGPGTRLTVL.

The J gene is TRBJ1-2, the V gene TRBV4-1; D gene ambiguous. CDR3 length: 16 residues. Germline values: CDR1 MGHRA, CDR2 YSYEKL. V was shortened by 1 base and J by 8 bases, with 20 bases between the two germline ends. In nucleotides, the CDR3 is TGCGCCAGCAGCCAAGGGGCTGGGATTAAGAATGAGGGCTACACCTTC. Encoded protein: CASSQGAGIKNEGYTF.

This clonotype has at least ten counts. The chain employs TRBV6-4 and TRBJ2-1, with 11 bases matching TRBD2. With V trimmed by 0 bases and J by 7 bases, 5 bases remained unmatched. The CDR3 is 16 residues long. Germline loops: CDR1 MRHNA, CDR2 SNTAGT. The CDR3 bases are TGTGCCAGCAGTGACTCGAGAACTAGCGGGAGAAATGAGCAGTTCTTC. Translating gives CASSDSRTSGRNEQFF.

This clonotype was detected only a few times. This sequence joins TRBV7-2 and TRBJ2-3, with a weak D call TRBD1 (5 bases). The ends were cut back, 6 bases at V and 4 bases at J, with 8 bases in the middle. From germline, CDR1 is SGHTA and CDR2 FQGNSA. The CDR3 is made up of 12 amino acids. The CDR3 protein is CASRTTADTQYF. The CDR3 DNA follows: TGTGCCAGCAGGACGACAGCAGATACGCAGTATTTT. The variable domain in full, with the rest retrieved from reference TRBV7-2 and TRBJ2-3, is GAGVSQSPSNKVTEKGKDVELRCDPISGHTALYWYRQSLGQGLEFLIYFQGNSAPDKSGLPSDRFSAERTGGSVSTLTIQRTQQEDSAVYLCASRTTADTQYFGPGTRLTVL.

This sequence joins TRBV7-2 and TRBJ2-4, with a tentative D call TRBD1 (6 bases). Germline V CDR1 and CDR2: SGHTA, FQGNSA. This CDR3 has 16 residues. V gave up 4 bases and J gave up 7 bases, with 20 bases separating them. The CDR3 reads CASSSRQDNRENIQYF. The CDR3 bases are TGTGCCAGCAGCTCTCGCCAAGACAACAGGGAGAACATTCAGTACTTC. Full variable domain (missing parts from reference TRBV7-2 and TRBJ2-4): GAGVSQSPSNKVTEKGKDVELRCDPISGHTALYWYRQSLGQGLEFLIYFQGNSAPDKSGLPSDRFSAERTGGSVSTLTIQRTQQEDSAVYLCASSSRQDNRENIQYFGAGTRLSVL.